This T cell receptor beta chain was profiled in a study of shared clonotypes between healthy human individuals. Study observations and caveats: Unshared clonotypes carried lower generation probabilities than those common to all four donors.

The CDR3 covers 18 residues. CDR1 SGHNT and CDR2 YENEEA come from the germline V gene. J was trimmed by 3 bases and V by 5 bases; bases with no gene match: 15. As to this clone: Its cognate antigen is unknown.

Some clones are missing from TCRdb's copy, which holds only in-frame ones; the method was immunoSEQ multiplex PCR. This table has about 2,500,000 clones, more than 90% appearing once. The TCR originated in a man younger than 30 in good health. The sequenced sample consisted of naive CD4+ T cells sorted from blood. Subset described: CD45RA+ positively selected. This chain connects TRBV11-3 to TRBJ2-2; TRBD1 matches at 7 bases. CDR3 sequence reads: CASSHSSRQGGDTGELFF. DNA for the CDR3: TGTGCCAGCAGCCACTCAAGCAGACAGGGTGGGGACACCGGGGAGCTGTTTTTT. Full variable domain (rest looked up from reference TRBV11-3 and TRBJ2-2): EAGVVQSPRYKIIEKKQPVAFWCNPISGHNTLYWYLQNLGQGPELLIRYENEEAVDDSQLPKDRFSAERLKGVDSTLKIQPAELGDSAVYLCASSHSSRQGGDTGELFFGEGSRLTVL.